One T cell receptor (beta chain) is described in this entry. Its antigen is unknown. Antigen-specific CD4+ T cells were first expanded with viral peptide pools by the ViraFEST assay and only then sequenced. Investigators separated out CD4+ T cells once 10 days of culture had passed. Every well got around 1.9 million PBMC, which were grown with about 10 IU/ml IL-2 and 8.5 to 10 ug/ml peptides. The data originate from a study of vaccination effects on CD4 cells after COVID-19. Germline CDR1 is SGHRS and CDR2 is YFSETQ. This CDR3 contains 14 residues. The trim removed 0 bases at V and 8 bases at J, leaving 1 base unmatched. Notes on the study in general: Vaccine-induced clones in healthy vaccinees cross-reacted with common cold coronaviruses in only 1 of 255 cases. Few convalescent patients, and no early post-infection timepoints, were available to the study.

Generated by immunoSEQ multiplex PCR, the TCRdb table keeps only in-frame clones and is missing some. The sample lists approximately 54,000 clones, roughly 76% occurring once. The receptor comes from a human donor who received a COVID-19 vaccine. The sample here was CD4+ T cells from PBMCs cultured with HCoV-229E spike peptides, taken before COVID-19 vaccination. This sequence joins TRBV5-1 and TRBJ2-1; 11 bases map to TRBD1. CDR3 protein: CASSLAGQGDEQFF. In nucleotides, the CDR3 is TGCGCCAGCAGCTTGGCGGGACAGGGGGATGAGCAGTTCTTC.